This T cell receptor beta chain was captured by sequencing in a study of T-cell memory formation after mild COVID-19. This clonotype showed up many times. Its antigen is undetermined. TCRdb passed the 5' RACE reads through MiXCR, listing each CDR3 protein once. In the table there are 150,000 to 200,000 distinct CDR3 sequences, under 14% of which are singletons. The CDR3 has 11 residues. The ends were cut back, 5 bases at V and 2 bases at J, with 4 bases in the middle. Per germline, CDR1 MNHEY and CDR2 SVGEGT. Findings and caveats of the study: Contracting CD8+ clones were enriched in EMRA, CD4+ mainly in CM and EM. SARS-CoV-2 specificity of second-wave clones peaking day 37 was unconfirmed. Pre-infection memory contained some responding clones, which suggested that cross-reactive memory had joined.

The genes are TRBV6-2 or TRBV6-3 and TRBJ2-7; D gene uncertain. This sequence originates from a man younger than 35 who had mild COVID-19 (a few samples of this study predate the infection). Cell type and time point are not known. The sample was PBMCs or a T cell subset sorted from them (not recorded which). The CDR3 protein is CASSQTYEQYF. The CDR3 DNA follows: TGTGCCAGCAGTCAAACCTACGAGCAGTACTTC.